The T cell receptor beta chain under discussion was sequenced for a study of blood T cells in healthy people across ages. CDR3 size: 17 residues. J was trimmed by 7 bases and V by 6 bases; bases with no gene match: 16. Germline assignment: CDR1 MNHEY and CDR2 SVGEGT. The authors ran a second PCR of about 6 to 11 cycles using a sample-barcoded 5' primer and a J-beta primer mix. TCRdb re-analysed the 5' RACE reads in MiXCR, keeping a single row per CDR3 protein. The data show approximately 820,000 distinct CDR3 sequences, more than 40% seen once. This TCR derives from a man in his sixties in good health. Sequenced input: blood. The chain recombines TRBV6-2 or TRBV6-3 with TRBJ2-1, with TRBD2 matching 9 bases. The CDR3 protein is CASSLSGTSPFGNEQFF. The CDR3 nucleotides are TGTGCCAGCAGCCTATCAGGGACTAGCCCATTTGGGAATGAGCAGTTCTTC.